This T cell receptor (beta chain) originates from a study of blood T cell repertoires in COVID-19. Whole-study context: From T cells, B-cell-depleted T cells, or PBMCs came the material, which was cDNA or gDNA.

The CDR3 covers 14 residues. V shed 4 bases and J shed 9 bases, with 16 bases lying between them. Germline V CDR1 and CDR2: KGHSH, LQKENI. Libraries were prepared by immunoSEQ multiplex PCR; TCRdb keeps only in-frame clonotypes and omits some of them. The sample carries some 130,000 clones, under 95% recorded once. The V gene is TRBV18, the J gene TRBJ2-1, with a possible D match to TRBD2 (6 bases). This receptor was taken from a man over 45 with active COVID-19. Input material: peripheral blood. CDR3 in DNA: TGTGCCAGCTCACTCCGGAGGGACTCGGGTGAGCAGTTCTTC. Amino acids: CASSLRRDSGEQFF.